This T cell receptor beta chain was observed in a study of control samples from healthy donors and cancer patients. The V segment lost 1 base and the J segment 7 bases; nucleotides outside the gene matches: 11. There are 15 residues in the CDR3. Germline V lookup: CDR1 SGHDT, CDR2 YYEEEE. The table came from immunoSEQ multiplex PCR; TCRdb's copy has only in-frame clones and leaves some out. Here the sample spans approximately 100,000 clones, roughly 92% being singletons. Sequenced: blood. J is TRBJ2-7 and V is TRBV5-6, with 7 bases lining up with TRBD2. The origin of this receptor is a human donor in good health. The donor label of this sample is uncertain. CDR3 DNA sequence: TGTGCCAGCAGCTTGAGTAGTGGGGGGGTAAGTGAGCAGTACTTC. It specifies CASSLSSGGVSEQYF. The complete variable domain, with remaining parts taken from reference TRBV5-6 and TRBJ2-7, reads DAGVTQSPTHLIKTRGQQVTLRCSPKSGHDTVSWYQQALGQGPQFIFQYYEEEERQRGNFPDRFSGHQFPNYSSELNVNALLLGDSALYLCASSLSSGGVSEQYFGPGTRLTVT.